This TCR beta chain was captured by sequencing in a study of CD8+CD57+ T cells in acquired aplastic anemia. About the research overall: Sorted CD4+ and CD8+ cell DNA averaged about 3.5 ug.

Whole-study results and caveats: Common to patients and controls were roughly 30 CD8+ CDR3 sequences.

V was pared by 0 bases and J by 5 bases, with 4 bases of the junction left unmatched. This CDR3 is 14 amino acids long. CDR1 and CDR2 from the germline V gene are DFQATT and SNEGSKA (reference sequence). Details on this clonotype: Its antigen is still unknown.

CDR3 and TCR beta VDJ profiling relied on genomic DNA as the template. Each CDR3 protein gets one entry after TCRdb re-called the reads with MiXCR. The sample consists of just over 400,000 distinct CDR3 sequences, 60% to 80% of them appearing once. Sequenced sample: sorted CD4+, CD8+, or CD8+CD57+ T cells (not recorded which) from PBMCs. The clonotype comes from a human donor in good health, serving as a control. The V call is TRBV20-1, the J call TRBJ1-5, with 7 bases fitting TRBD1. CDR3 amino acids: CSARETGAHQPQHF. The CDR3 DNA sequence: TGCAGTGCTAGAGAAACAGGGGCACATCAGCCCCAGCATTTT.